Many counts were recorded for the clone carrying this T cell receptor beta chain. The study co-extracted DNA and RNA from roughly 20-30 mg of unsorted bulk tissue. Each participant had primary liver carcinoma, and surgical resection was the treatment. The source of the sample is a study of tumor-infiltrating lymphocytes in primary liver carcinoma. Looking at the study overall: All patients, whether men or women, fell within 30 to 69 years of age.

Trimming removed 1 base from V and 3 bases from J, with 14 bases in between. Germline loops: CDR1 SGHKS, CDR2 YYEKEE (reference sequence). The length of the CDR3 is 16 residues. Making TCR beta cDNA involved roughly 0.55 ug total RNA and a constant-region primer. A slightly modified ARM-PCR protocol with three nested multiplex PCR rounds produced these TCR beta libraries. Both of the initial two PCR rounds ran for around 10 cycles and employed TRBV1-TRBV30 forward primers alongside a C-beta reverse primer. TCRdb independently ran MiXCR on the multiplex PCR reads; one entry per CDR3 protein. There are tens of thousands of distinct CDR3 sequences in the sample; 70% to 85% occur only once, and about 25% lies in the top ten.

The sequence derives from a man in his forties with primary liver carcinoma and hepatitis B virus infection. This chain links TRBV5-5 with TRBJ2-1, with a weak D call TRBD1 (6 bases). Material: liver tumor tissue from sampling region 3. Subset meaning: tumor region T3, left-lateral pole. As DNA, the CDR3 is TGTGCCAGCAGCTTGTTGGACTCGACAGGCTACAATGAGCAGTTCTTC. This codes for CASSLLDSTGYNEQFF.